This TCR beta chain was observed in a study of CD4 T cells in relation to SARS-CoV-2 and coronaviruses. Background on the study: Median patient age was nearly 40 years, spanning 21 to 72 years. Crossreactive spike epitopes shared across donors were mapped to their HLA restriction. Convalescent patients were fewer than ten males and a few females; two were Hispanic.

As to this clone: Its antigen is not identified.

This CDR3 region has 16 residues. Germline-derived CDR1 and CDR2 are SGHDT and YYEEEE. The ends were cut back, 5 bases at V and 0 bases at J, with 17 bases in the middle. Findings of the study overall: Monoreactive clones expanded significantly more to SARS-CoV-2 than crossreactive clones did.

The assay was immunoSEQ multiplex PCR, and TCRdb's table has in-frame clones only and misses some. The sample lists 35,000 to 45,000 clones; 88% were seen once. The source material was memory CD4+ T cells from PBMCs. This clonotype was sampled from an adult with COVID-19. This chain uses TRBV5-6 with TRBJ1-1; D may be TRBD1 (5 bases). The CDR3: CASSWGGSGVNTEAFF. The CDR3 DNA reads TGTGCCAGCAGTTGGGGGGGTTCTGGGGTGAACACTGAAGCTTTCTTT. Combining the CDR3 with reference TRBV5-6 and TRBJ1-1 gives the whole variable domain DAGVTQSPTHLIKTRGQQVTLRCSPKSGHDTVSWYQQALGQGPQFIFQYYEEEERQRGNFPDRFSGHQFPNYSSELNVNALLLGDSALYLCASSWGGSGVNTEAFFGQGTRLTVV.